A few counts support the clone carrying this TCR beta chain. The junction had 7 bases not matched to a gene; V was cut back by 5 bases and J by 7 bases. The CDR3 has 15 residues. Per germline, CDR1 MNHEY and CDR2 SMNVEV (reference sequence). The data stem from a study of blood T cell repertoires in COVID-19. Study background: From the United States, Italy and Spain came samples of acute and convalescent COVID-19.

As processed by the authors: Estimation of nucleated cell counts was performed using reference gene primer amplification. This table comes from immunoSEQ multiplex PCR, and its TCRdb copy is limited to in-frame clones, with some not included. D and trimming come from the DNA, and the V and J calls and clone size come from that table. This table holds approximately 240,000 clones, around 85% found once. The receptor's source is a woman between 35 and 50 years old with active or convalescent COVID-19. Sequenced sample: peripheral blood. The V call is TRBV27, the J call TRBJ1-6, with 8 bases lining up with TRBD1. The DNA of the CDR3 is TGTGCCAGCAGTACTCAGGGGGCGGAGAATTCACCCCTCCACTTT. This codes for CASSTQGAENSPLHF.